Listed below are T cell receptor beta chains from one sample, sequenced in a study of persistence of HIV-infected CD4 T cells. Only in-frame clones appear in the TCRdb table, and some are missing; sequencing was by immunoSEQ multiplex PCR. In the table there are about 46,000 clones, over 80% of which are singletons. These receptors' targets are unknown. Source: CD4+ T cells sorted from PBMCs after approximately 19-hour stimulation, taken from a patient who received antiretroviral therapy. These receptors were taken from an adult woman with HIV who was CMV-seropositive. Both conserved end residues are part of each CDR3. D genes are given only for firm matches. Expanded clones are given a class, and other clones once, few, many or no size at all.

>-|-|TRBV5-1|TRBJ2-3
CASSLDGSSTDTQYF
TGCGCCAGCAGCTTGGATGGGTCTAGCACAGATACGCAGTATTTT
>few|-|TRBV5-6|TRBJ1-3
CASSFRVGIGGNTIYF
TGTGCCAGCAGCTTCCGGGTCGGGATAGGTGGAAACACCATATATTTT
>-|TRBD1|TRBV10-3|TRBJ1-5
CAISEGQGSNQPQHF
TGTGCCATCAGTGAGGGACAGGGAAGCAATCAGCCCCAGCATTTT
>-|-|TRBV6-1|TRBJ1-2
CASSEARLIIGYGYTF
TGTGCCAGCAGTGAAGCCCGACTCATTATCGGGTATGGCTACACCTTC
>-|TRBD1|TRBV28|TRBJ1-2
CASSQQGAKDTF
TGTGCCAGCAGCCAACAGGGGGCGAAGGACACCTTC
>once|-|TRBV27|TRBJ2-7
CASSLSRGSSYEQYF
TGTGCCAGCAGTTTATCGAGGGGAAGCTCCTACGAGCAGTACTTC
>-|TRBD2|TRBV2|TRBJ2-3
CASNPSGRTADTQYF
TGTGCCAGCAACCCTAGCGGGAGGACCGCAGATACGCAGTATTTT
>few|-|TRBV27|TRBJ1-1
CASSLRTELEAFF
TGTGCCAGCAGTCTAAGGACAGAACTTGAAGCTTTCTTT
>-|TRBD2|TRBV9|TRBJ2-1
CASSKGLAGVNEQFF
TGTGCCAGCAGCAAGGGACTAGCGGGAGTTAATGAGCAGTTCTTC
>-|-|TRBV10-3|TRBJ2-3
CAISEYGVGPNPTDTQYF
TGTGCCATCAGTGAATATGGGGTGGGTCCCAACCCCACAGATACGCAGTATTTT
>medium-sized|-|TRBV4-1|TRBJ1-5
CASSQEIRGYNQPQHF
TGCGCCAGCAGCCAAGAAATCAGGGGATACAATCAGCCCCAGCATTTT
>-|TRBD2|TRBV19|TRBJ2-5
CASSMGRTSGMRETQYF
TGTGCCAGTAGTATGGGACGGACTAGCGGGATGCGGGAGACCCAGTACTTC
>-|-|TRBV3-1/TRBV3-2|TRBJ1-1
CASSQVEANTEAFF
TGTGCCAGCAGCCAAGTCGAAGCAAACACTGAAGCTTTCTTT
>-|-|TRBV19|TRBJ2-7
CASSNRVEQYF
TGTGCCAGTAGTAACAGGGTTGAGCAGTACTTC
>-|TRBD1|TRBV30|TRBJ2-7
CAWSRQGASASYEQYF
TGTGCCTGGAGTCGACAGGGGGCATCAGCCTCCTACGAGCAGTACTTC